The present entry profiles one T cell receptor beta chain with its context. This specimen comes from a study of T cell changes during pregnancy in multiple sclerosis. Trimming at V came to 2 bases and at J to 0 bases, leaving 3 bases not matched to a gene. This CDR3 has 15 residues. Germline values: CDR1 LNHDA, CDR2 SQIVND (reference sequence). This table comes from immunoSEQ multiplex PCR, and its TCRdb copy is limited to in-frame clones, with some not included. In the table there are 35,000 to 40,000 clones, around 91% of which are singletons. The sample was CD8+ T cells from peripheral blood mononuclear cells, taken in the second trimester of pregnancy. The chain combines TRBV19 with TRBJ1-1; 7 bases match TRBD1. The sequence derives from a female donor with multiple sclerosis, enrolled in a pregnancy study. This CDR3 reads CASSILGTVNTEAFF. CDR3 DNA: TGTGCCAGTAGTATATTAGGGACAGTGAACACTGAAGCTTTCTTT.